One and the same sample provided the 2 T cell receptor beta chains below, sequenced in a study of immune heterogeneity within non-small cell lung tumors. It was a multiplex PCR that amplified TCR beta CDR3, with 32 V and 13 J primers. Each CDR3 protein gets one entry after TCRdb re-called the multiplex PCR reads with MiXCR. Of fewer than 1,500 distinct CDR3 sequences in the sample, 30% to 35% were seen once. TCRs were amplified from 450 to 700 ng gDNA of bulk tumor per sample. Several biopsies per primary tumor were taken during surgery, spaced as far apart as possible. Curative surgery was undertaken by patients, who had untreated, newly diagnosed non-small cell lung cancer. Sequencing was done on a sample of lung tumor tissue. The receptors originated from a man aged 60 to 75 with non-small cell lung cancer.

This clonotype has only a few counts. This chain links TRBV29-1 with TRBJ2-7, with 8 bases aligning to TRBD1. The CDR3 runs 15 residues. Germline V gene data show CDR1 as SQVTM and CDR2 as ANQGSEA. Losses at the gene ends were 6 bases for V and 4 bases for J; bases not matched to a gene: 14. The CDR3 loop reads CSVRPDGQGGYEQYF. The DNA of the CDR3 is TGCAGCGTCCGGCCCGATGGACAGGGTGGGTACGAGCAGTACTTC.

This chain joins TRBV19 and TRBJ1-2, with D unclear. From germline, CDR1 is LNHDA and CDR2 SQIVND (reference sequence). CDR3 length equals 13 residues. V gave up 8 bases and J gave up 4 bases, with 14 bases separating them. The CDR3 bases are TGTGCCAGTGAGCGGGGAAGGACCTATGGCTACACCTTC. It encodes CASERGRTYGYTF.